This T cell receptor beta chain stems from a study of T cell responses to AZD1222 COVID-19 vaccine. Only in-frame clones appear in the TCRdb table, and some are missing; sequencing was by immunoSEQ multiplex PCR. The table includes tens of thousands of clones, about 93% detected once. Remarks on this clone: Antigen specificity is unknown.

General observations from the study: Spike-wide vaccine-associated CD4 TCRs dominated at 160-218 and 743-854. Increased Spike-specific TCR breadth and depth were observed after two AZD1222 doses. Clonal diversity was possibly underestimated, and the donors were mostly white British, with more females. Only a handful of AZD1222 recipients tested seropositive at baseline.

This sequence originates from an adult who received the AZD1222 COVID-19 vaccine. Sequencing used peripheral blood, obtained 28 days after the second AZD1222 dose.

CDR3 sequence (DNA): TGTGCCAGCAGCGCACGGCGGATGAACACTGAAGCTTTCTTT. It codes for CASSARRMNTEAFF. The chain joins TRBV11-2 to TRBJ1-1; D unclear. The CDR3 is made up of 14 amino acids. V was trimmed by 5 bases and J by 0 bases, leaving 10 bases between them. Germline lookup yields CDR1 SGHAT and CDR2 FQNNGV. Full variable domain (outside the CDR3, taken from reference TRBV11-2 and TRBJ1-1): EAGVAQSPRYKIIEKRQSVAFWCNPISGHATLYWYQQILGQGPKLLIQFQNNGVVDDSQLPKDRFSAERLKGVDSTLKIQPAKLEDSAVYLCASSARRMNTEAFFGQGTRLTVV.